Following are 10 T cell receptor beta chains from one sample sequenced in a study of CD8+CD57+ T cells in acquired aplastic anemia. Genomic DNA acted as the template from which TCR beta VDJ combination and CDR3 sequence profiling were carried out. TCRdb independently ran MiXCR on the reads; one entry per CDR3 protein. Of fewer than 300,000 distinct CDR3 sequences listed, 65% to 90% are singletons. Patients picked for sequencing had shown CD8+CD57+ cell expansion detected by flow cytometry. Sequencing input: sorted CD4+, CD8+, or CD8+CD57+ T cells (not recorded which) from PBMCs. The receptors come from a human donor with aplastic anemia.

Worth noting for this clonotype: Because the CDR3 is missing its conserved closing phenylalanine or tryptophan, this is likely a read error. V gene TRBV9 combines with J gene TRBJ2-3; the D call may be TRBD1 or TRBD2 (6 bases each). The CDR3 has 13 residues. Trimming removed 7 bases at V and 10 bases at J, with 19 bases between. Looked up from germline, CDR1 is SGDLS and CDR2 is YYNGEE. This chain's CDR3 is CASGDGGDAPQYV. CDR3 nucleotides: TGTGCCAGCGGCGACGGGGGCGATGCTCCGCAGTATGTT.

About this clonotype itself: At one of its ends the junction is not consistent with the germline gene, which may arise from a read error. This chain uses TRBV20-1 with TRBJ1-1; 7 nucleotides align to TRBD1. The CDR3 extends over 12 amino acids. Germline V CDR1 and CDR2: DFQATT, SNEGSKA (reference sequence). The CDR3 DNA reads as TGCAGTGCTAGACAGGGGGACACTGAGGCTTCCTTT. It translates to CSARQGDTEASF.

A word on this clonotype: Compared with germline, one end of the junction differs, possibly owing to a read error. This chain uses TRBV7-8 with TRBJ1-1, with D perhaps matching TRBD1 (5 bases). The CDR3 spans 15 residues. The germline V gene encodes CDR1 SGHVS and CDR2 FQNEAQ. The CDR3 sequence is CASSGAGGANTESFF. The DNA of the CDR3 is TGTGCCAGCAGTGGGGCGGGAGGTGCCAACACTGAATCTTTCTTT.

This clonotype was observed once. CDR3 bases: TGTGCCAGCAGCAGTGACCGGGACAGCCTAGGTGAGCAGTACTTC. This codes for CASSSDRDSLGEQYF. This sequence joins TRBV7-8 and TRBJ2-5; 7 bases match TRBD1. Trimming at V came to 5 bases and at J to 11 bases, leaving 17 bases not matched to a gene. This CDR3 spans 15 amino acids. Germline V gene lookup returns CDR1 SGHVS and CDR2 FQNEAQ.

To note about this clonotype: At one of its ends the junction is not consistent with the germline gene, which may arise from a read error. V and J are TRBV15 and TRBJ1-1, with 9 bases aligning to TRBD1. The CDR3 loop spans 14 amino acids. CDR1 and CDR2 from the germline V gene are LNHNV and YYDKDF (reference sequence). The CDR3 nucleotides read TGTGCCAGCAGCTTAGGGGGACAGGGTGCTGAAGCTTTCTTT. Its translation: CASSLGGQGAEAFF.

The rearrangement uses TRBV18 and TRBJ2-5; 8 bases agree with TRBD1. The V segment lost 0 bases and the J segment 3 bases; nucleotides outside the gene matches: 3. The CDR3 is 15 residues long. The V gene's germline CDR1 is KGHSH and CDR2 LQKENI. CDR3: CASSPPDRDEETQYF. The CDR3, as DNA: TGTGCCAGCTCACCACCGGACAGGGACGAAGAGACCCAGTACTTC.

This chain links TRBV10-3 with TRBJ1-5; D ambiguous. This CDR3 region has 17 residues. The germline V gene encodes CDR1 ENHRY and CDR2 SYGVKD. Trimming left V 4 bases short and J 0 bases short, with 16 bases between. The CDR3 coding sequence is TGTGCCATCAGTGCGCAAGGAACACCTTATAGCAATCAGCCCCAGCATTTT. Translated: CAISAQGTPYSNQPQHF.

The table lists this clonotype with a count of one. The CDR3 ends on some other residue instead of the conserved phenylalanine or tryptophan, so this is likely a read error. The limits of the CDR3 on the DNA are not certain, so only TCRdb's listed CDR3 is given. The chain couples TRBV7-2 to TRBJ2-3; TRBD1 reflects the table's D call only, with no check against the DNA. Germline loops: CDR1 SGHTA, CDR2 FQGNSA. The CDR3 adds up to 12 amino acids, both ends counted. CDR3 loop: CASSLERDGQLY.

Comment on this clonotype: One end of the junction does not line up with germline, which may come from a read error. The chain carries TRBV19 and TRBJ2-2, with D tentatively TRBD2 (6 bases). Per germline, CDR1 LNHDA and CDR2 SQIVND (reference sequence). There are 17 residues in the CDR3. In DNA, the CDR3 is TGTGCCAGTAGTATAGCTAGCGTAGCCTACAATAAGCAGGAGCTCTTTTTT. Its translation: CASSIASVAYNKQELFF.

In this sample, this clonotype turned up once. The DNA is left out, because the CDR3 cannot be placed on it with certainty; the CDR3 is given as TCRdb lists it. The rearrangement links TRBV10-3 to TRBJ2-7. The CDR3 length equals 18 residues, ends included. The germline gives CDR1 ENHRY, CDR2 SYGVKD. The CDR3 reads CAISESSGEQFNEKLFFV.